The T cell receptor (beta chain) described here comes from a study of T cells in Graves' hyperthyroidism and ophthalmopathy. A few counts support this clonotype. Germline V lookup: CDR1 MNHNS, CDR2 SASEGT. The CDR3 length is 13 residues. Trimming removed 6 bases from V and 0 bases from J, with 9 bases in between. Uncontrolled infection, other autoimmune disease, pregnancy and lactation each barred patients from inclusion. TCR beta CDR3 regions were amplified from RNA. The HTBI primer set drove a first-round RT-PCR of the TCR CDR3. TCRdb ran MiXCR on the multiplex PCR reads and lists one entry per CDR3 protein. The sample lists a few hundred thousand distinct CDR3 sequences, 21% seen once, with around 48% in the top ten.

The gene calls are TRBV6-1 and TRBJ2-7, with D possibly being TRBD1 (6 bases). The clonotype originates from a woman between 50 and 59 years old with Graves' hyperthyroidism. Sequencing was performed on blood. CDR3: CASRRDISYEQYF. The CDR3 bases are TGTGCCAGCAGACGGGACATCTCCTACGAGCAGTACTTC.